Detailed here is one T cell receptor beta chain. Its specific antigen is unknown. Base qualities were left out, and no much larger clone turns up one base away. A single peripheral blood draw of around 120 mL on average was collected from each donor into heparinised tubes. A BD FACSAria II was used to sort naive, central memory, regulatory and stem cell-like memory CD4+ T cells with a panel that included CD45RO, CCR7, CD25, CD127, CD95 and CD27. Every sorted population had a purity above 95%. Right away, PBMCs were isolated by Lymphoprep density gradient centrifugation and were stained directly, with no culture step. So that batch effects would be minimized, each experiment stained and sorted samples in pairs, pairing one healthy donor with one patient. The sample belongs to a study of beta chain features in type 1 diabetes (dated by TCRdb to the late 2010s). Study-wide context: Mean age, gender distribution, total cell number and subset yield did not differ between patients and healthy donors. Regulatory and stem cell-like memory subsets were obtained from only 8 patients and about eight healthy donors, while naive and central memory subsets were obtained from all 28 donors. The study compared TCRB repertoires of sorted circulating CD4+ T cell subsets between recently diagnosed type 1 diabetes patients and matched healthy donors. A total of just under 110,000,000 sorted cells were examined across all samples, and RNA yield correlated strongly with the number of cells per subset. Overall study outcomes, separate from this receptor: A moderate but significant shortening of TCRB CDR3 length was observed in type 1 diabetes patients in all four CD4+ subsets. Only small numbers of individuals were included in the HLA sub-analyses, which left unresolved whether HLA type had any influence on TCRB rearrangement. Because cDNA was sequenced instead of genomic DNA, activated cells with high expression could be over-represented, although the groups did not differ in activation or CD3 levels. The naive, central memory and regulatory TCRB repertoires appeared to resemble one another more closely among patients than among healthy donors. At VDJ recombination sites, type 1 diabetes patients had fewer insertions and more deleted nucleotides, which implies abnormalities in thymic rearrangement. PCR might favor shorter templates, but patient and control samples were amplified and corrected together, so any skew would affect both groups equally.

V is reduced by 6 bases and J by 0 bases, leaving a spacing of 8 bases between them. The CDR3, from cysteine to phenylalanine, totals 13 residues. The retained sequence is limited to the CDR3, 39 bases, with the frame set at the first base. The germline V gene sets CDR1 to SQVTM and CDR2 to ANQGSEA. All of the isolated RNA was reverse transcribed with the High Capacity cDNA Reverse Transcription Kit, so expressed TCRB transcripts were sequenced. Deep immunoSEQ sequencing was performed on naive, central memory and regulatory T cell samples, with an average of around 3.5 million total reads per sample. After sorted cells were lysed in RLT buffer, RNA was extracted with DNase-treated RNeasy Micro or Mini kits, with the choice depending on cell number. Each cell subset was processed separately to prevent cross-contamination, with patient and healthy donor samples processed together. TCRB sequences were amplified from cDNA with the immunoSEQ multiplex PCR, producing 87-bp fragments spanning the CDR3 region. Sequencing of the amplicons was done on the Illumina HiSeq platform. The authors processed their data as follows. Synthetic template baselines were used to correct PCR bias computationally, reads within Hamming distance 2 were collapsed, and singletons that could not be merged were discarded. Reads were aligned to IMGT to assign V, D and J genes, CDR3 length, and insertions or deletions at six rearrangement sites. Clonotype counts were normalized to sorted cell number within each subset before computing true diversity and Gini coefficients with the tcR R package. The overlap coefficient, calculated on TCRB nucleotide sequences, was used to measure repertoire sharing. Out-of-frame TCRB sequences from naive cells were analyzed as a proxy for the pre-selection repertoire. Here the immuneACCESS table is served through TCRdb, limited to in-frame sequences with V and J called. Missing clones are a known gap in these copies; in checked studies unresolved V genes cover under half, and the rest lacks a known reason. V and J calls and clone size are those listed in that table; D and trimming were worked out from the DNA. The sample has around 650,000 clones on record, roughly 12% of them singletons. Around 0.12% of the sample is held by the ten biggest clonotypes.

Sequences were obtained from naive CD4+ T cells from blood. The sample's cell subset or site label, in plain terms: true naive CD4+ T cells. The sequence links TRBV29-1 to TRBJ2-2; TRBD1 is a possible D gene, resting on 6 matching bases. The receptor was isolated from a man aged 30-40 years with type 1 diabetes. The DNA sequence reads TGCAGCGTGCGACAGGCGAACACCGGGGAGCTGTTTTTT. This yields the protein CSVRQANTGELFF.